This TCR beta chain was captured in a study of Ad26.COV2.S vaccination and SARS-CoV-2 variants. Turning to the study itself: Donor was assigned to the Ad26.COV2.S arm of trial COV1001. Ad26.COV2.S, an intramuscular injection, was given once or twice 56 days apart.

The CDR3 is 15 residues long. Germline CDR1 and CDR2: SEHNR and FQNEAQ (reference sequence). The V segment lost 5 bases and the J segment 4 bases; nucleotides outside the gene matches: 7. In this sample, this clone turned up once. Its target is unknown. Documented treatment: roughly 19 received Ad26.COV2.S at low or high dose, single or two shots; several received placebo; per-sample allocation not given. All samples were drawn on day 63, counting from the first vaccine or placebo injection. General study points: Placebo recipients and vaccine recipients were similar in non-spike TCR breadth.

The method was immunoSEQ multiplex PCR; TCRdb's version includes in-frame clones alone and lacks a portion of them. The sample carries about 350,000 clones, about nine tenths recorded once. The rearrangement joins TRBV7-9 to TRBJ1-1, with 10 bases identical to TRBD1. Material: peripheral blood, obtained in a trial of Ad26.COV2.S vaccine versus placebo. This receptor was taken from a person aged 18 to 59 who received the Ad26.COV2.S COVID-19 vaccine or a placebo. CDR3 residues: CASSRTGGVSTEAFF. The CDR3 bases are TGTGCCAGCAGCCGGACAGGGGGAGTGAGCACTGAAGCTTTCTTT.